The rows below give T cell receptor beta chains drawn from one sample of a study of shared clonotypes between healthy human individuals. Profiled with immunoSEQ multiplex PCR; TCRdb holds only in-frame clones, not every one. The data show 490,000 or so clones, 65% to 80% seen once. Sequencing input: PBMCs. The receptors shown here come from a woman aged 40-49 years in good health. Some clones in this sample may be carry-over from other donors' samples. Both conserved end residues are part of each CDR3. The order of the fields is V gene, clone size, D gene, J gene, CDR3 protein, CDR3 DNA. D genes are given only for firm matches. The listing skips clone size in some rows; elsewhere it reads once, few, many or a size class.

TRBV28	.	TRBD2	TRBJ2-1	CASSLRGGPYNEQFF	TGTGCCAGCAGTTTAAGGGGAGGGCCCTACAATGAGCAGTTCTTC
TRBV9	.	.	TRBJ1-2	CASSTPLHWDSNYGYTF	TGTGCCAGCAGCACCCCCTTACACTGGGATTCGAACTATGGCTACACCTTC
TRBV5-1	.	TRBD2	TRBJ2-7	CASSLGVAGVYEQYF	TGCGCCAGCAGCTTGGGGGTAGCGGGAGTCTACGAGCAGTACTTC
TRBV7-9	.	.	TRBJ2-3	CASSLLGDTQYF	TGTGCCAGCAGCCTACTGGGGGATACGCAGTATTTT
TRBV28	.	.	TRBJ1-2	CASSSDVKIRGYTF	TGTGCCAGCAGTTCGGACGTTAAAATCCGTGGCTACACCTTC
TRBV19	.	.	TRBJ2-1	CASSTTSFQVLYNEQFF	TGTGCCAGTAGTACGACTAGTTTCCAAGTCCTGTACAATGAGCAGTTCTTC
TRBV14	.	.	TRBJ1-1	CASSQGGGPRNTEAFF	TGTGCCAGCAGCCAAGGGGGTGGACCTAGGAACACTGAAGCTTTCTTT
TRBV7-3	.	TRBD1	TRBJ2-7	CASSLKGQGSKQYF	TGTGCCAGCAGCTTAAAGGGACAGGGAAGCAAGCAGTACTTC
TRBV7-9	once	TRBD1	TRBJ1-4	CASSLVLGGREKLFF	TGTGCCAGCAGCTTAGTCCTAGGGGGCCGGGAAAAACTGTTTTTT
TRBV2	few	.	TRBJ2-7	CASSESRREQYF	TGTGCCAGCAGTGAATCCAGGCGCGAGCAGTACTTC
TRBV4-2	.	TRBD1	TRBJ1-5	CASGQGGLSNQPQHF	TGTGCCAGCGGCCAGGGGGGGCTGAGCAATCAGCCCCAGCATTTT
TRBV5-1	.	.	TRBJ2-1	CASSWDWNYNEQFF	TGCGCCAGCAGCTGGGACTGGAACTACAATGAGCAGTTCTTC
TRBV19	.	.	TRBJ1-2	CASSTQDTGVYGYTF	TGTGCCAGTAGCACTCAGGACACGGGGGTCTATGGCTACACCTTC
TRBV29-1	.	.	TRBJ2-7	CSVEDRRGRPYEQYF	TGCAGCGTTGAAGATCGCCGGGGGCGTCCCTACGAGCAGTACTTC
TRBV7-2	.	.	TRBJ2-2	CASSLGGLNTGELFF	TGTGCCAGCAGCTTAGGGGGGCTTAACACCGGGGAGCTGTTTTTT
TRBV5-4	.	.	TRBJ2-3	CASSLAASSTDTQYF	TGTGCCAGCAGCTTAGCGGCCTCTAGCACAGATACGCAGTATTTT
TRBV6-1	few	TRBD2	TRBJ2-7	CASSEAGLAGGDEQYF	TGTGCCAGCAGTGAAGCGGGGTTAGCGGGAGGGGACGAGCAGTACTTC
TRBV7-9	many	.	TRBJ2-2	CASSPRAYTGELFF	TGTGCCAGCAGCCCTAGGGCGTACACCGGGGAGCTGTTTTTT
TRBV18	.	.	TRBJ2-5	CASSSLGETQYF	TGTGCCAGCTCATCTCTGGGGGAGACCCAGTACTTC
TRBV5-1	.	.	TRBJ1-5	CASSLVWGDSNQPQHF	TGCGCCAGCAGCTTGGTCTGGGGGGATAGCAATCAGCCCCAGCATTTT
TRBV5-1	.	.	TRBJ2-3	CASSLDTGDTQYF	TGCGCCAGCAGCTTGGATACTGGGGATACGCAGTATTTT
TRBV7-8	.	.	TRBJ2-5	CASSPTVQETQYF	TGTGCCAGCAGCCCTACAGTACAAGAGACCCAGTACTTC
TRBV6-5	.	TRBD2	TRBJ2-7	CASRWTSGFYEQYF	TGTGCCAGCAGATGGACTAGCGGGTTCTACGAGCAGTACTTC
TRBV5-1	.	.	TRBJ2-7	CASSLGAYEQYF	TGCGCCAGCAGCTTGGGGGCCTACGAGCAGTACTTC
TRBV11-2	many	.	TRBJ2-1	CASRPGTPYNEQFF	TGTGCCAGCAGGCCCGGGACTCCTTACAATGAGCAGTTCTTC
TRBV2	.	TRBD1	TRBJ2-1	CASNPTGIIHNEQFF	TGTGCCAGCAATCCGACAGGGATAATACACAATGAGCAGTTCTTC
TRBV28	.	.	TRBJ2-1	CASSNPSGSNEQFF	TGTGCCAGCAGCAATCCCTCGGGGAGCAATGAGCAGTTCTTC
TRBV28	many	.	TRBJ2-1	CASSLGGGTGSYNEQFF	TGTGCCAGCAGTTTGGGTGGAGGGACTGGCTCCTACAATGAGCAGTTCTTC
TRBV28	.	.	TRBJ2-5	CASTIYREETQYF	TGTGCCAGCACCATCTATAGGGAAGAGACCCAGTACTTC
TRBV28	.	.	TRBJ2-3	CASSLTGSPTDTQYF	TGTGCCAGCAGTTTAACCGGGAGCCCTACAGATACGCAGTATTTT
TRBV27	.	TRBD1	TRBJ2-3	CASSSLGQGEDTQYF	TGTGCCAGCAGTTCCCTGGGACAGGGGGAAGATACGCAGTATTTT
TRBV7-6	.	TRBD2	TRBJ2-7	CASSPRGGYEQYF	TGTGCCAGCAGCCCCCGGGGGGGCTACGAGCAGTACTTC
TRBV15	.	TRBD2	TRBJ2-5	CATSNRAVGGKQETQYF	TGTGCCACCAGCAACCGAGCGGTCGGGGGGAAGCAAGAGACCCAGTACTTC
TRBV5-5	once	.	TRBJ2-2	CASSRGREPGTGELFF	TGTGCCAGCAGCCGGGGCAGGGAACCTGGGACCGGGGAGCTGTTTTTT
TRBV5-1	.	TRBD1	TRBJ1-4	CASSSDRAMGEKLFF	TGCGCCAGCAGCTCTGACAGGGCGATGGGTGAAAAACTGTTTTTT
TRBV19	.	TRBD2	TRBJ2-2	CASARRAGAGELFF	TGTGCCAGCGCACGTAGGGCGGGGGCCGGGGAGCTGTTTTTT
TRBV4-2	few	TRBD1	TRBJ1-1	CASSQTWTGGVEAFF	TGTGCCAGCAGCCAAACCTGGACAGGGGGCGTTGAAGCTTTCTTT
TRBV10-3	.	.	TRBJ1-5	CAISDFRDSNQPQHF	TGTGCCATCAGTGACTTTAGAGATAGCAATCAGCCCCAGCATTTT
TRBV5-4	few	TRBD2	TRBJ2-2	CASSRTSSGPGELFF	TGTGCCAGCAGCCGGACTAGCAGCGGGCCCGGGGAGCTGTTTTTT
TRBV5-1	.	.	TRBJ2-5	CASSRGAKQETQYF	TGCGCCAGCAGCAGAGGGGCAAAACAAGAGACCCAGTACTTC
TRBV11-2	.	.	TRBJ2-3	CASSVGTLGTDTQYF	TGTGCCAGCAGCGTCGGGACGCTGGGCACAGATACGCAGTATTTT
TRBV29-1	.	.	TRBJ2-3	CSAVVGAPSTDTQYF	TGCAGCGCTGTTGTGGGAGCCCCTAGCACAGATACGCAGTATTTT
TRBV28	.	TRBD1	TRBJ2-7	CASSQQGAGYEQYF	TGTGCCAGCAGTCAACAGGGGGCGGGGTACGAGCAGTACTTC
TRBV5-1	.	.	TRBJ1-1	CASSFAGADTEAFF	TGCGCCAGCAGCTTTGCGGGGGCGGACACTGAAGCTTTCTTT
TRBV28	.	.	TRBJ1-3	CASRPPSPGNTIYF	TGTGCCAGCAGACCTCCGAGCCCTGGAAACACCATATATTTT
TRBV5-4	.	TRBD1	TRBJ1-4	CASSLQGALNEKLFF	TGTGCCAGCAGCCTACAGGGGGCCCTGAATGAAAAACTGTTTTTT
TRBV11-3	once	TRBD1	TRBJ2-1	CASSSRDRYNEQFF	TGTGCCAGCAGCTCTAGGGACAGATACAATGAGCAGTTCTTC
TRBV21-1	.	.	TRBJ1-3	CASSKSMHCNGNTIYF	TGTGCCAGCAGCAAATCAATGCACTGTAATGGAAACACCATATATTTT
TRBV10-3	few	.	TRBJ1-6	CAISEGRGNSPLHF	TGTGCCATCAGTGAAGGAAGGGGTAATTCACCCCTCCACTTT